Listed below are T cell receptor beta chains from one sample, sequenced in a study of metastatic and nonmetastatic thyroid tumors. TCRdb reanalyzed the PCR reads via MiXCR. The sample records fewer than 20,000 clones, roughly 14% being singletons. The sequencing sample was made of blood. These TCRs come from a female donor with papillary thyroid cancer or a benign thyroid nodule (not recorded which). Some clones in this sample may be carry-over from other donors' samples. Each CDR3 is given with its conserved first and last residue. The order of the fields is V gene, D gene, clone size, J gene, CDR3 protein, CDR3 DNA. A D gene is named only where the DNA matches it firmly. Clone size is given for some rows only: seen once, a few or many times, or a class if the clone is expanded.

TRBV13	.	many	TRBJ2-7	CASSLGSSKSYEQYF	TGTGCCAGCAGCTTAGGAAGCAGTAAAAGCTACGAGCAGTACTTC
TRBV5-5	.	many	TRBJ2-2	CASSLRQFTGELFF	TGTGCCAGCAGCTTACGACAGTTCACCGGGGAGCTGTTTTTT
TRBV7-8	.	.	TRBJ2-3	CASSFSGVDTQYF	TGTGCCAGCAGCTTTTCGGGGGTTGATACGCAGTATTTT
TRBV27	.	.	TRBJ2-7	CASTGDLSYEQYF	TGTGCCAGCACGGGGGATCTCTCCTACGAGCAGTACTTC
TRBV7-6	.	many	TRBJ2-7	CASSFNSYEQYF	TGTGCCAGCAGCTTTAACTCCTACGAGCAGTACTTC
TRBV19	TRBD1	many	TRBJ2-3	CASSGQGFSTDTQYF	TGTGCCAGTAGTGGACAGGGGTTTAGCACAGATACGCAGTATTTT
TRBV4-1	TRBD1	many	TRBJ2-6	CASSQARDRGNSGANVLTF	TGCGCCAGCAGCCAAGCGAGGGACAGGGGCAACTCTGGGGCCAACGTCCTGACTTTC
TRBV5-1	.	many	TRBJ2-1	CASSLDSNEQFF	TGCGCCAGCAGCTTGGACAGTAATGAGCAGTTCTTC
TRBV20-1	.	many	TRBJ1-1	CSASPPRGDTEAFF	TGCAGTGCTAGCCCCCCCCGGGGGGACACTGAAGCTTTCTTT
TRBV20-1	TRBD2	many	TRBJ2-7	CSASKGLAVTYEQYF	TGCAGTGCTAGTAAGGGACTAGCGGTTACCTACGAGCAGTACTTC
TRBV2	.	medium-sized	TRBJ1-6	CASSSPDTSSYNSPLHF	TGTGCCAGCAGTTCCCCGGACACGAGCTCCTATAATTCACCCCTCCACTTT
TRBV15	TRBD1	.	TRBJ1-2	CATAPGVGQGGRGYTF	TGTGCCACCGCGCCGGGTGTAGGACAGGGTGGTCGAGGCTACACCTTC
TRBV24-1	TRBD1	many	TRBJ2-1	CATSDAAGTGPSNEQFF	TGTGCCACCAGTGATGCCGCCGGGACAGGGCCGAGCAATGAGCAGTTCTTC
TRBV11-2	.	.	TRBJ2-7	CASSNGIYDQYF	TGTGCCAGCAGCAACGGGATCTACGATCAGTACTTC
TRBV5-1	TRBD2	many	TRBJ2-1	CASSATSGGASYNEQFF	TGCGCCAGCAGCGCTACTAGCGGGGGGGCCTCCTACAATGAGCAGTTCTTC
TRBV3-1	TRBD1	few	TRBJ1-1	CASSRGQVEAFF	TGTGCCAGCAGCCGAGGACAGGTTGAAGCTTTCTTT
TRBV28	.	few	TRBJ2-5	CVSSYGTGNGAQYF	TGTGTCAGCAGTTATGGAACTGGCAACGGGGCCCAGTACTTC
TRBV15	TRBD2	many	TRBJ2-1	CATSRDTILAGGLLVSNEQFF	TGTGCCACCAGCAGGGATACCATACTAGCGGGGGGGCTTTTGGTTAGCAATGAGCAGTTCTTC
TRBV27	.	medium-sized	TRBJ2-7	CASSPLGGLSYEQYF	TGTGCCAGCAGCCCACTTGGGGGGTTGTCCTACGAGCAGTACTTC
TRBV4-1	.	many	TRBJ1-1	CASRTTGPNTEAFF	TGCGCCAGCAGAACTACGGGTCCGAACACTGAAGCTTTCTTT
TRBV28	TRBD1	many	TRBJ1-1	CASSRLPGQGNTEAFF	TGTGCCAGCAGTCGACTACCTGGACAGGGGAACACTGAAGCTTTCTTT
TRBV18	.	few	TRBJ1-1	CASSPVMEGEAFF	TGTGCCAGCTCGCCAGTTATGGAGGGGGAAGCTTTCTTT
TRBV10-3	.	many	TRBJ1-6	CAISDGGMNSPLHF	TGTGCCATCAGTGATGGGGGGATGAATTCACCCCTCCACTTT
TRBV6-1	TRBD1	.	TRBJ1-6	CASSRKGLDRYNSPLHF	TGTGCCAGCAGTCGTAAGGGCTTGGACAGGTATAATTCACCCCTCCACTTT
TRBV5-6	TRBD1	many	TRBJ2-7	CASSFGPRGTGGDSYEQYF	TGTGCCAGCAGCTTTGGCCCTCGGGGGACAGGGGGCGATTCCTACGAGCAGTACTTC
TRBV30	.	.	TRBJ2-5	CAWSVETQYF	TGTGCCTGGAGTGTAGAGACCCAGTACTTC
TRBV20-1	.	many	TRBJ1-1	CSARGREVVTEAFF	TGCAGTGCTAGGGGCCGTGAAGTGGTCACTGAAGCTTTCTTT
TRBV5-1	TRBD1	many	TRBJ1-1	CASSSRGLDTEAFF	TGCGCCAGCAGCTCCAGGGGGTTGGACACTGAAGCTTTCTTT
TRBV12-3/TRBV12-4	TRBD1	few	TRBJ1-1	CASSPLDRGPAFF	TGTGCCAGCAGTCCCCTGGACAGGGGGCCAGCTTTCTTT